This TCR beta chain was documented in a study of cytomegalovirus exposure and HLA in healthy donors (dated 2017 in TCRdb). Regarding the study in general: According to an earlier analysis of several hundred of the donors, 150 million to 200 million T cells yielded approximately 120 million unique TCR beta sequences and about 300 Gb of sequence data. Roughly 290 gigabases of sequencing data and around 85 million unique TCR sequences made up an early release that covered about 640 HLA-typed donors. Of the 300 to 500 genotyped donors, 70% to 90% were placed in the genetic ancestry cluster associated with self-reported Caucasian donors. The aim of the study was to test whether cataloging public T cell receptors could identify signatures of past pathogen exposure. The study used immunosequencing to profile the T cell repertoires of approximately 640 subjects and linked those repertoires to cytomegalovirus serostatus. Besides the first cohort of approximately 670 subjects, a separate validation cohort made up of 120 different subjects was used. To predict cytomegalovirus infection status, the study combined high-throughput TCR immunosequencing, statistical association of individual TCRs with disease status, and machine learning. To study patterns of TCR occurrence, a later analysis re-analyzed previously published TCR beta repertoires from under 750 donors and added high-resolution HLA genotyping. In the later analysis, no new phenotypic data were used to find candidate immune exposures; instead, reliance was placed on TCR beta sequences and their occurrence across donors. An earlier analysis of about 600 of the donors used high-throughput TCR beta sequencing to judge whether each TCR beta V gene segment behaved as functional or pseudogenic. Donor age, sex, ethnicity and CMV serostatus were collected together with the repertoire data. A later genetic analysis took genome-wide SNP genotypes for 398 of the 666 donors and used that subset as a discovery cohort. All discovery cohort repertoires had been generated on a single sequencing platform. HLA typing covered class I and class II loci at four-digit resolution. The number of donors typed differed by locus, with about 629-640 for A, B, C, DRB1 and DQB1, around 560 for DQA1, 600 to 610 for DPA1, and around 460 for DPB1. Because of strong linkage in the cohort, a handful of DR-DQ haplotypes were treated as single units for association and clustering. Across roughly 420 genotyped donors of the cohort, an average of about 220,000 unique TCR beta nucleotide sequences per donor were sequenced, and roughly a sixth of those sequences were non-productive.

The library was produced with the immunoSEQ multiplex PCR assay. A mixture of 60 forward primers for TCR Vbeta segments and 13 reverse primers for TCR Jbeta segments was used in the multiplex PCR. Amplification of the CDR3 region of rearranged TCR beta genes was performed with a multiplex PCR assay on genomic DNA. Amplified TCR beta libraries were sequenced as 87-base-pair reads on the Illumina HiSeq System. As for how the authors treated the data: Across the 700 or so repertoires, a later analysis counted tens of millions of unique TCR beta chains, approximately 10 million of which were shared by at least two donors. To remove PCR and sequencing errors, raw reads were error-corrected and collapsed into unique sequences using a nearest-neighbor algorithm that merged closely related sequences. V, D and J gene segments were assigned by aligning CDR3 sequences to IMGT reference sequences. Each retained sequence needed at least a six-nucleotide match to both a V gene segment and a J gene segment. Rearrangements were called productive when the CDR3 lacked stop codons and stayed in frame with V and J; all others were non-productive. Following IMGT convention, CDR3 was defined as the stretch from the second conserved V-encoded cysteine up to the conserved J-encoded phenylalanine. The earlier analysis of some 580 of the donors excluded any sequence lacking an unambiguous match to a single V gene segment. An earlier analysis of several hundred of the donors classified V segments as functional when productive rearrangements were above 56.7% and as segregating when the standard deviation between donors was above 5%. To diagnose cytomegalovirus status from the catalog of TCR beta chain sequences, a statistical classification framework was built. In a later analysis, V and J genes were assigned by comparing TCR nucleotide sequences against IMGT/GENE-DB human TR gene sequences. In a later analysis, CDR3 sequences and most-parsimonious VDJ recombination scenarios were assigned using the TCRdist pipeline. A later analysis defined each TCR beta chain by its CDR3 amino acid sequence plus V-gene family, and excluded reads lacking a unique V-gene family. In a later analysis, some 600 highly shared, low-generation-probability nucleotide sequences were removed to address suspected cross-contamination and a sequencing artifact. In a later analysis, a clonal expansion index for each public chain was calculated from normalized within-repertoire ranks of inferred template counts. In a later analysis, generation probabilities were computed using a VDJ recombination model fitted to out-of-frame rearrangements, and the results were checked against IGoR. A later analysis scored TCR-TCR, TCR-HLA and TCR-CMV co-occurrence with hypergeometric tests, applying a repertoire-size bias correction to TCR pairs. In a later analysis, false discovery rates were estimated by permuting HLA or CMV assignments 20 times. In a later analysis, co-occurring TCRs were grouped with DBSCAN, and TCRdist sequence similarity was added when clustering was performed within HLA-allele-positive subsets. Co-occurrence clustering excluded repertoires with fewer than 30,000 or more than 120,000 public chains, plus five with anomalous nucleotide sharing. In TCRdb, the immuneACCESS table is reduced to in-frame sequences with V and J assigned. These tables do not hold every clone; where another copy was compared, an unresolved V gene accounts for under half, and the others remain unexplained. V and J calls and clone size are given by that table; D and trimming were obtained from the DNA. The sample profile shows 180,000 or so clones; 70% to 90% of them were found once. The ten biggest clones cover around a tenth of the sample.

CDR1 and CDR2, per the germline V gene (reference sequence), are SGHNT and YYREEE. Relative to germline, V is missing 3 bases and J is missing 7 bases, with 20 bases of the junction outside any gene match. The CDR3 holds 18 amino acids from the cysteine to the phenylalanine. Only the CDR3 part of the read is kept: 54 bases, read in frame from the first base. Results and caveats for the whole study, not just this receptor: Roughly uniform sequencing depth across donors was assumed in presence/absence analyses, although this assumption may not hold. A cluster of highly shared sequence variants was judged likely to be a technical artifact of the sequencing pipeline. Linkage disequilibrium might explain the correlated functional status among segregating V segments, but an unknown experimental factor could not be excluded. This cohort had only TCR beta chains sequenced, and the lack of alpha or paired-chain data limited which features could be detected. A later analysis reported that several top co-occurrence clusters appeared linked to parvovirus B19, influenza, CMV and Epstein-Barr virus. The only immune exposure information available for the cohort was CMV serostatus. The earlier analysis of some 560 of the donors excluded fewer than 20 rarely observed V segments, including chromosome 9 orphons, because counts were too low. In vitro tests confirmed that a few of the cytomegalovirus-associated TCR beta chains recognize cytomegalovirus antigens. Most CMV-associated TCR beta chains appeared to be HLA-restricted in a later analysis, and the HLA associations seemed to be driven largely by CMV exposure. Specific HLA alleles were associated with 18,000 or so TCR beta sequences at a false discovery rate of 0.05 in a later analysis. In a later analysis, HLA-associated TCR beta chains were found to be more clonally expanded and to have lower generation probabilities than equally common non-associated chains. In a later analysis, the rate of TCR association differed among HLA loci, with DRB1 alleles having the most associated TCRs and HLA-C alleles having the fewest. V-gene and J-gene trimming of TCR beta chains was associated with a missense DCLRE1C variant in a later genetic analysis, and the association was replicated in an independent cohort. A total of 164 TCR beta chains were listed by the study as associated with cytomegalovirus. Most TCR sequences were seen in very few donors, while some public TCRs were found in many individuals. A further reported finding was that TCR beta sequences accurately predicted the HLA-A and HLA-B alleles for most subjects in the first cohort. Some IMGT-functional V segments, including TRBV6-2 and TRBV6-3, could not be told apart with the 87-base-pair reads, so those segments were excluded. An earlier analysis of approximately 530 of the donors showed that most TCR beta V segments appeared in productive rearrangements either about 90% or about 30% of the time, which broadly matched IMGT annotations. When HLA alleles, especially DR and DQ, strongly co-occurred, TCR associations were difficult to assign to individual alleles. In a later genetic analysis, fewer N-insertions in productive TCRs were reported among donors in an Asian-associated ancestry cluster than the roughly 700-donor mean. The authors suggested that the approach could potentially be extended to other disease states and immunological phenotypes. In both the original and validation cohorts, the classifier was reported to diagnose cytomegalovirus status with high specificity and sensitivity. Because some donors lacked HLA typing at each locus, the association tests relied only on the typed subset.

The cohort was made up of roughly 670 healthy bone marrow donors. At the time of sampling, all cohort members were nominally healthy, though unrecorded immune exposures were likely present. The donor was CMV seropositive and was included in the group of 250 to 350 seropositive cohort members. Each donor provided a peripheral blood sample, and peripheral blood mononuclear cells were used for TCR beta sequencing. The Qiagen DNeasy Blood Extraction Kit was used to extract genomic DNA from the blood cell samples. Remarks on this clone: Its antigen specificity is not known. Base quality data are lacking; no much larger clone is found one base away.

Input material: PBMCs. This chain is built from TRBV5-4 and TRBJ2-7, with TRBD2 matching 9 junction bases. This receptor was identified in a man aged 18 to 35 in good health and CMV-seropositive. The CDR3: CASSYDSFEGGGVREQYF. The sequenced DNA is TGTGCCAGCAGCTACGACTCATTTGAGGGCGGGGGGGTCCGGGAGCAGTACTTC. The reference TRBV5-4 and TRBJ2-7 proteins fill in what lies around the CDR3, so the full variable domain reads ETGVTQSPTHLIKTRGQQVTLRCSSQSGHNTVSWYQQALGQGPQFIFQYYREEENGRGNFPPRFSGLQFPNYSSELNVNALELDDSALYLCASSYDSFEGGGVREQYFGPGTRLTVT.